The sequence of this TCR beta chain was determined in a study of PD-1 blockade in classical Hodgkin lymphoma. The table came from immunoSEQ multiplex PCR; TCRdb's copy has only in-frame clones and leaves some out. The sample gives some 23,000 clones, approximately 95% of which show up once; about 3.6% is in the top ten. J gave up 6 bases and V 0 bases, and 2 bases lay outside the gene matches. The CDR3 runs 15 residues. The germline gives CDR1 SGHRS, CDR2 YFSETQ. The time point was: newly diagnosed, previously untreated cHL patient sample. Untreated, newly diagnosed classical Hodgkin lymphoma PBMCs were used for comparison.

The V gene is TRBV5-1, the J gene TRBJ2-3; 12 bases align to TRBD2. The receptor comes from a human donor with classical Hodgkin lymphoma. Material: peripheral blood mononuclear cells (PBMCs). The CDR3 reads CASSLGLAGGDTQYF. CDR3 DNA: TGCGCCAGCAGCTTGGGGCTAGCGGGAGGGGATACGCAGTATTTT.